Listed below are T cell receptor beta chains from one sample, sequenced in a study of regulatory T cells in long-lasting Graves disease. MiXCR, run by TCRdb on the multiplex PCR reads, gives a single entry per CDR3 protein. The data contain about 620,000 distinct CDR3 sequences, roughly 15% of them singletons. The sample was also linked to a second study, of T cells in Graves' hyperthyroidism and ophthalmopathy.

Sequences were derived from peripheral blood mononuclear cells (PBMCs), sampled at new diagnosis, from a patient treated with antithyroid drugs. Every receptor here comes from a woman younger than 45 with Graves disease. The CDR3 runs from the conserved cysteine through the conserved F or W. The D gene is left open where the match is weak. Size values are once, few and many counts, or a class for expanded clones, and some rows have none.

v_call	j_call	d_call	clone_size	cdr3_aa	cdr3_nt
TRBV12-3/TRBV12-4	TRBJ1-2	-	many	CASRAQVVGYGYTF	TGTGCCAGCAGGGCTCAGGTAGTGGGGTATGGCTACACCTTC
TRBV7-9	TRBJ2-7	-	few	CASSAPGDEQYF	TGTGCCAGCAGCGCCCCGGGGGACGAGCAGTACTTC
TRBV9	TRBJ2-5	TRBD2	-	CASSALAEGTQYF	TGTGCCAGCAGCGCCCTAGCGGAAGGGACCCAGTACTTC
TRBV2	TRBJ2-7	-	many	CASSVGRGDNEQYF	TGTGCCAGCAGTGTAGGGCGGGGAGATAACGAGCAGTACTTC
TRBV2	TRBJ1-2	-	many	CASSEEQRRGSTF	TGTGCCAGCAGTGAGGAGCAGCGGAGGGGAAGCACCTTC
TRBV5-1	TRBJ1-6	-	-	CASSLWTGNSPLHF	TGCGCCAGCAGCCTTTGGACGGGGAATTCACCCCTCCACTTT
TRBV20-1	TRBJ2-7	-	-	CSARGRGYEQYF	TGCAGTGCTAGGGGCAGGGGCTACGAGCAGTACTTC
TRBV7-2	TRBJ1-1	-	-	CASSLGGGPGTEAFF	TGTGCCAGCAGCTTGGGGGGCGGGCCGGGCACTGAAGCTTTCTTT
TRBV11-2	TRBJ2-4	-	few	CASSLVPRAGGISKNIQYF	TGTGCCAGCAGCTTAGTCCCCCGGGCAGGGGGGATTTCCAAAAACATTCAGTACTTC
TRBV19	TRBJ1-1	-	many	CASTIGGNAPAFF	TGTGCCAGTACAATAGGAGGTAACGCCCCAGCTTTCTTT
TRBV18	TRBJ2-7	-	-	CASSPNSPNQGRSYEQYF	TGTGCCAGCTCCCCCAACAGTCCCAATCAAGGACGGTCCTACGAGCAGTACTTC
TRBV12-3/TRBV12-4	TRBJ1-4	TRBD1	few	CASRQGQSNEKLFF	TGTGCCAGCAGACAGGGACAGTCTAATGAAAAACTGTTTTTT
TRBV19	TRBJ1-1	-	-	CASSMGGGDAFF	TGTGCCAGTAGTATGGGAGGGGGTGACGCTTTCTTT
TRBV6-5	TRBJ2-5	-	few	CASSYSSVGETQYF	TGTGCCAGCAGTTACTCGTCTGTGGGGGAGACCCAGTACTTC
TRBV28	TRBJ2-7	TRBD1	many	CASSSSGTGAVEQYF	TGTGCCAGCAGTTCGTCCGGGACAGGGGCGGTCGAGCAGTACTTC
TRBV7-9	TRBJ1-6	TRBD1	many	CASSPSGGTGVTPLHF	TGTGCCAGCAGCCCCTCAGGCGGGACAGGGGTGACACCCCTCCACTTT
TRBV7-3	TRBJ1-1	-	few	CASSLAPMNTEAFF	TGTGCCAGCAGCTTAGCCCCCATGAACACTGAAGCTTTCTTT
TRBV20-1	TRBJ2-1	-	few	CSARGDISGTGPYNEQFF	TGCAGTGCTAGAGGGGACATATCCGGGACTGGGCCCTACAATGAGCAGTTCTTC
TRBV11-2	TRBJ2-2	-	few	CASSRDWQGITGELFF	TGTGCCAGCAGCAGAGACTGGCAGGGCATCACCGGGGAGCTGTTTTTT
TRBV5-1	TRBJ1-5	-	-	CASSSGLGDQPQHF	TGCGCCAGCAGCTCCGGACTGGGGGATCAGCCCCAGCATTTT
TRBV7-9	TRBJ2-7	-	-	CASSSQPRQEPSYEQYF	TGTGCCAGCAGCTCCCAGCCCAGACAGGAACCCTCCTACGAGCAGTACTTC
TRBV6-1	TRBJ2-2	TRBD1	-	CASRAGGINTGELFF	TGTGCCAGCAGGGCAGGGGGCATCAACACCGGGGAGCTGTTTTTT
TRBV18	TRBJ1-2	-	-	CASSPLTDGGISYTF	TGTGCCAGCTCACCCCTGACGGACGGTGGGATCAGCTACACCTTC
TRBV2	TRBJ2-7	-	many	CASHEGRGRSYEQYF	TGTGCCAGCCACGAGGGGCGGGGGCGTTCCTACGAGCAGTACTTC
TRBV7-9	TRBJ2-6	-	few	CASSERPGGANVLTF	TGTGCCAGCAGCGAAAGACCTGGGGGGGCCAACGTCCTGACTTTC
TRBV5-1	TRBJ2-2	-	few	CASSFGTGNTGELFF	TGCGCCAGCAGCTTTGGTACAGGAAACACCGGGGAGCTGTTTTTT
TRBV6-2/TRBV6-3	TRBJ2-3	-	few	CATTDLGGGADTQYF	TGTGCCACCACCGACTTGGGTGGGGGAGCAGATACGCAGTATTTT
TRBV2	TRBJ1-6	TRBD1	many	CASSGDSTFSPLHF	TGTGCCAGCAGTGGGGACAGTACGTTTTCACCCCTCCACTTT
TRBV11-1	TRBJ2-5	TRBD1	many	CASNRQGAGETQYF	TGTGCCAGCAATCGACAGGGGGCGGGAGAGACCCAGTACTTC
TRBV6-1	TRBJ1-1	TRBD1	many	CASQTWRQGNTEAFF	TGTGCCAGCCAGACGTGGAGACAGGGGAACACTGAAGCTTTCTTT
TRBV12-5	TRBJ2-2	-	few	CASGLGSEGIGELFF	TGTGCTAGTGGTTTAGGTTCGGAGGGGATCGGGGAGCTGTTTTTT
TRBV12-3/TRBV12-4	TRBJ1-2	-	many	CASTITAFYGYTF	TGTGCCAGCACCATCACAGCTTTCTATGGCTACACCTTC
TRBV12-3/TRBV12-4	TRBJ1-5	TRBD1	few	CASSLGQASNQPQHF	TGTGCCAGCAGTTTGGGACAGGCCAGCAATCAGCCCCAGCATTTT
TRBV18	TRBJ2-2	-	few	CASYRGSKAGELFF	TGTGCCAGCTACAGAGGTTCGAAGGCCGGGGAGCTGTTTTTT
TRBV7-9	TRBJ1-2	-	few	CASSLGGQKGETIYGYTF	TGTGCCAGCAGCTTAGGAGGACAGAAGGGAGAGACTATCTATGGCTACACCTTC
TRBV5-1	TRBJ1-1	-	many	CASSSRSGKDTEAFF	TGCGCCAGCAGCTCCCGGTCGGGGAAGGATACTGAAGCTTTCTTT
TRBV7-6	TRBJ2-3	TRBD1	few	CASSSPRTGGPTDTQYF	TGTGCCAGCAGCTCCCCAAGGACAGGGGGCCCCACAGATACGCAGTATTTT
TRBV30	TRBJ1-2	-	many	CACIRGITGYGYTF	TGTGCCTGCATACGGGGCATCACTGGCTATGGCTACACCTTC
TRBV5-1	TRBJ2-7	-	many	CASRGTVVNYEQYF	TGCGCCAGCCGGGGGACAGTCGTCAACTACGAGCAGTACTTC
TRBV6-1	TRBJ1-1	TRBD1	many	CASTAGQGWNTEAFF	TGTGCCAGCACCGCCGGACAGGGGTGGAACACTGAAGCTTTCTTT
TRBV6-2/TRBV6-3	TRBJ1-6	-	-	CASSYWSGAYNSPLHF	TGTGCCAGCAGTTATTGGTCTGGCGCCTATAATTCACCCCTCCACTTT
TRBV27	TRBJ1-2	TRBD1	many	CASSSGPTGPTF	TGTGCCAGCAGTTCAGGCCCGACAGGGCCCACCTTC
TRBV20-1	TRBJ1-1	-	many	CSAREGVSEAFF	TGCAGTGCTAGAGAGGGGGTATCTGAAGCTTTCTTT
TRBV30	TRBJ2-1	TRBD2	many	CAWSLGGGNEQFF	TGTGCCTGGAGTCTGGGCGGGGGGAATGAGCAGTTCTTC
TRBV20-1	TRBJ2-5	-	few	CSARDGLEGFETQYF	TGCAGTGCTAGAGATGGCCTCGAGGGATTCGAGACCCAGTACTTC
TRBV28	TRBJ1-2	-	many	CASSLQGQIEGYTF	TGTGCCAGCAGTTTGCAGGGGCAGATTGAGGGCTACACCTTC
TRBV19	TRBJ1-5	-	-	CASSTRGQRGSPRRLDHQPQHF	TGTGCCAGTAGTACCAGGGGACAAAGGGGGTCCCCGCGGCGGTTAGACCATCAGCCCCAGCATTTT
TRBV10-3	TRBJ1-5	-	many	CAISPGHLVQPQHF	TGTGCCATCAGTCCGGGACACTTGGTACAGCCCCAGCATTTT
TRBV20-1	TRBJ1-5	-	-	CSAMVSNQPQHF	TGCAGTGCTATGGTTTCCAATCAGCCCCAGCATTTT
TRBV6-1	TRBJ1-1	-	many	CASSPPRDLAGEAFF	TGTGCCAGCAGCCCTCCCCGAGATCTCGCGGGTGAAGCTTTCTTT
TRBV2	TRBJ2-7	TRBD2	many	CASSGNSGRAGGEQYF	TGTGCCAGCAGTGGTAATAGCGGGAGGGCCGGAGGAGAGCAGTACTTC
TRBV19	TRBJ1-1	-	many	CASSHPWDIGTEAFF	TGTGCCAGTAGTCACCCCTGGGACATAGGGACTGAAGCTTTCTTT